This is a list of T cell receptor beta chains from one sample in a study of glioma-infiltrating T cells. From the multiplex PCR reads, TCRdb called clonotypes with MiXCR, one entry per CDR3 protein. Here the sample spans about 410,000 distinct CDR3 sequences, roughly two fifths being singletons. Sample: glioma tissue, nonneoplastic brain tissue, or PBMCs (not recorded which). These receptors originate from a human donor with low-grade glioma or glioblastoma, undergoing nonglioma brain surgery, or in good health (not recorded which). Both conserved end residues are part of each CDR3.

j_call: TRBJ1-2
v_call: TRBV28
cdr3_aa: CASSFAYGYTF

j_call: TRBJ2-3
v_call: TRBV7-6
cdr3_aa: CASSLATSGSTDTQYF

j_call: TRBJ1-2
v_call: TRBV11-3
cdr3_aa: CASRVTGDYGYTF

j_call: TRBJ1-5
v_call: TRBV28
cdr3_aa: CASSTPIAPQHF

j_call: TRBJ1-2
v_call: TRBV20-1
cdr3_aa: CSARPGLNCGYTF

j_call: TRBJ1-1
v_call: TRBV6-2/TRBV6-3
cdr3_aa: CVSSYMVMNTEAFF

j_call: TRBJ1-5
v_call: TRBV4-1
cdr3_aa: CASSQVWRPHQPQHF

j_call: TRBJ2-1
v_call: TRBV4-1
cdr3_aa: CASSQVSNEQFF

j_call: TRBJ1-2
v_call: TRBV28
cdr3_aa: CASRRGQGPAGYGYTF

j_call: TRBJ2-5
v_call: TRBV20-1
cdr3_aa: CSARITSGVGETQYF

j_call: TRBJ1-4
v_call: TRBV7-2
cdr3_aa: CASSLRRVNEKLFF

j_call: TRBJ2-3
v_call: TRBV28
cdr3_aa: CASSLPYSTDTQYF

j_call: TRBJ2-1
v_call: TRBV6-2/TRBV6-3
cdr3_aa: CASSLYPSPDNGQFF

j_call: TRBJ1-5
v_call: TRBV6-6
cdr3_aa: CASSYKQRVFQPQHF

j_call: TRBJ1-1
v_call: TRBV6-6
cdr3_aa: CASSYRRNTEAFF

j_call: TRBJ2-2
v_call: TRBV12-3/TRBV12-4
cdr3_aa: CASVGGGNTGELFF

j_call: TRBJ2-3
v_call: TRBV12-3/TRBV12-4
cdr3_aa: CASSFGQPISTDTQYF

j_call: TRBJ1-5
v_call: TRBV3-1
cdr3_aa: CASSQDLFGRNQPQHF

j_call: TRBJ2-7
v_call: TRBV28
cdr3_aa: CATGTSRNEQYF

j_call: TRBJ1-1
v_call: TRBV18
cdr3_aa: CASSPSVGDTQAFF

j_call: TRBJ1-4
v_call: TRBV6-1
cdr3_aa: CASRKGAPGEKLFF

j_call: TRBJ2-7
v_call: TRBV27
cdr3_aa: CASSSFWREGRHEQYF

j_call: TRBJ2-5
v_call: TRBV30
cdr3_aa: CAWSTPLGTQYF

j_call: TRBJ2-1
v_call: TRBV28
cdr3_aa: CASSFSPGFGSLDNEQFF

j_call: TRBJ2-1
v_call: TRBV4-3
cdr3_aa: CASSQDNRLAGEQFF

j_call: TRBJ2-5
v_call: TRBV4-2
cdr3_aa: CASSPIAAGETQYF

j_call: TRBJ1-1
v_call: TRBV20-1
cdr3_aa: CSARRPGRNTEAFF

j_call: TRBJ1-1
v_call: TRBV7-3
cdr3_aa: CASSPGHQNTEAFF

j_call: TRBJ2-1
v_call: TRBV2
cdr3_aa: CASSERAGYNEQFF

j_call: TRBJ1-6
v_call: TRBV7-2
cdr3_aa: CASSPTVSSPLHF

j_call: TRBJ2-1
v_call: TRBV6-1
cdr3_aa: CASRLPPHNEQFF

j_call: TRBJ1-5
v_call: TRBV4-3
cdr3_aa: CASSQEGGSNQPQHF

j_call: TRBJ2-1
v_call: TRBV20-1
cdr3_aa: CSASPGLGTRTRRNEQFF

j_call: TRBJ2-3
v_call: TRBV20-1
cdr3_aa: CSAGTNLGLADTDTQYF

j_call: TRBJ2-7
v_call: TRBV28
cdr3_aa: CASRVGASSYEQYF

j_call: TRBJ1-1
v_call: TRBV6-1
cdr3_aa: CASSEARVQGDTEAFF

j_call: TRBJ2-5
v_call: TRBV6-1
cdr3_aa: CASSPGAPETQYF

j_call: TRBJ2-6
v_call: TRBV19
cdr3_aa: CASSITRAGANVLTF

j_call: TRBJ2-3
v_call: TRBV20-1
cdr3_aa: CSALPGRVAELKFSTDTQYF

j_call: TRBJ2-7
v_call: TRBV7-6
cdr3_aa: CASSFGDPYEQYF

j_call: TRBJ1-5
v_call: TRBV12-3/TRBV12-4
cdr3_aa: CASSLDGQGQPQHF

j_call: TRBJ1-1
v_call: TRBV2
cdr3_aa: CASSDGQEAFF

j_call: TRBJ2-5
v_call: TRBV4-3
cdr3_aa: CASSQEGRRETQYF

j_call: TRBJ2-7
v_call: TRBV29-1
cdr3_aa: CSVEKGTSGPQYF

j_call: TRBJ2-7
v_call: TRBV7-2
cdr3_aa: CASSLVGGGVPYEQYF

j_call: TRBJ1-2
v_call: TRBV2
cdr3_aa: CASSGPGQIGYTF

j_call: TRBJ2-7
v_call: TRBV12-3/TRBV12-4
cdr3_aa: CASSWDRDIGEQYF

j_call: TRBJ2-2
v_call: TRBV11-2
cdr3_aa: CASSLGPRGSVELFF

j_call: TRBJ1-5
v_call: TRBV7-2
cdr3_aa: CASSLATASSKQPQHF

j_call: TRBJ2-3
v_call: TRBV3-1
cdr3_aa: CASSQWSSGRQSTDTQYF

j_call: TRBJ1-6
v_call: TRBV6-2/TRBV6-3
cdr3_aa: CASSPRQFYNSPLHF

j_call: TRBJ2-5
v_call: TRBV2
cdr3_aa: CASSEARIKETQYF

j_call: TRBJ1-5
v_call: TRBV28
cdr3_aa: CASSLVGNYQPQHF

j_call: TRBJ1-4
v_call: TRBV28
cdr3_aa: CASSLSTGRKSGKLFF